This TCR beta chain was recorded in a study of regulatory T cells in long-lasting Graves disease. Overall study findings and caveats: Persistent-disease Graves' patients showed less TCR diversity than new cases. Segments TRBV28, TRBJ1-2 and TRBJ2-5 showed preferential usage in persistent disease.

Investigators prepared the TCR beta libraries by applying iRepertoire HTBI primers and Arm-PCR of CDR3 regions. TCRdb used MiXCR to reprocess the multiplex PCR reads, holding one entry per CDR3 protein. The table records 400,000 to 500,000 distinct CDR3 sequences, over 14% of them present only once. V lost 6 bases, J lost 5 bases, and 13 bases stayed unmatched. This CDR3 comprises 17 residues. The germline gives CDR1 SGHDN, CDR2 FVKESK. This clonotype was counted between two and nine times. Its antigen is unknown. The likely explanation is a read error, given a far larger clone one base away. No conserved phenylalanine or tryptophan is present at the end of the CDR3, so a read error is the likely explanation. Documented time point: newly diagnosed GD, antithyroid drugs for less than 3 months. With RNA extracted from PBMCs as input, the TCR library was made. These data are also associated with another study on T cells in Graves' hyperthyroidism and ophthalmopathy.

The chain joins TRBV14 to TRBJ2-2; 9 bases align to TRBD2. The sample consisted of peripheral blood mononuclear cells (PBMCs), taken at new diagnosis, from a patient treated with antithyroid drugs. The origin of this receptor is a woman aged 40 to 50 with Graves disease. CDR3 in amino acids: CASSEGVAGVWTGELFS. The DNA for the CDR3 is TGTGCCAGCAGTGAAGGGGTAGCGGGAGTATGGACCGGGGAGCTGTTTTCT.